The 4 T cell receptor beta chains presented below share a single source sample, sequenced in a study of cytomegalovirus exposure and HLA in healthy donors. In the PCR, 60 Vbeta and 13 Jbeta primers were used. Assay used: immunoSEQ multiplex PCR; TCRdb lists only in-frame clones, some missing. The sample lists tens of thousands of clones; around 85% were seen once. What was sequenced was PBMCs. Every receptor here comes from a girl aged 2 to 9 in good health and CMV-seropositive.

With regard to this clone: An end of the junction differs from the germline gene, which may be a read error. The rearrangement joins TRBV20-1 to TRBJ1-4, with a tentative D call TRBD1 (5 bases). The germline V gene encodes CDR1 DFQATT and CDR2 SNEGSKA (reference sequence). This CDR3 contains 8 residues. CDR3 DNA: TGCAGTGCTCCCCCAGGGTTTTGG. This sequence encodes CSAPPGFW.

V and J are TRBV6-5 and TRBJ1-1; D is undetermined. V shed 2 bases and J shed 3 bases, with 10 bases lying between them. CDR1 is MNHEY and CDR2 is SVGAGI in the germline V gene. There are 14 residues in the CDR3. CDR3 coding DNA: TGTGCCAGCAGTTACACGAGGGTTTACACTGAAGCTTTCTTT. Translation gives CASSYTRVYTEAFF.

The chain is built from TRBV10-3 and TRBJ2-7; perhaps TRBD1 as D (5 bases). Germline V gene lookup returns CDR1 ENHRY and CDR2 SYGVKD. The CDR3 sequence is 15 residues long. The V gene lost 2 bases and the J gene lost 7 bases, with 18 bases spanning the gap. CDR3 in amino acids: CAISEVTARSGEQYF. CDR3 DNA sequence: TGTGCCATCAGTGAGGTGACAGCCCGAAGTGGAGAGCAGTACTTC.

V usage is TRBV6-4 and J usage is TRBJ2-2; maybe TRBD2 (6 bases). V shed 6 bases and J shed 5 bases, with 7 bases lying between them. The CDR3 totals 12 residues. Germline values: CDR1 MRHNA, CDR2 SNTAGT. DNA for the CDR3: TGTGCCAGCAGCGCGGGGACCGGGGAGCTGTTTTTT. Translated, it gives CASSAGTGELFF.